Included here is one T cell receptor beta chain sequence, with context. Its target is not known. Germline assignment: CDR1 SGHDT and CDR2 YYEEEE. There are 14 residues in the CDR3. This specimen comes from a study of cytomegalovirus exposure and HLA in healthy donors. Study outcomes and limitations: Listed as cytomegalovirus-associated were over 150 TCR beta chains. Analysis was carried out at a later point, and it linked a missense DCLRE1C variant to TCR beta V- and J-gene trimming. There were a few CMV-associated chains whose specificity for CMV antigens was confirmed in vitro.

It was with 60 Vbeta and 13 Jbeta primers that the PCR ran. The table came from immunoSEQ multiplex PCR; TCRdb's copy has only in-frame clones and leaves some out. Reported are around 78,000 clones; the ten largest clones contain about 3.8%. The J gene is TRBJ2-5, the V gene TRBV5-6; unclear D gene. The DNA matches TRBJ2-7 better at its end, which makes the J call doubtful. This clonotype originated in a man between 18 and 29 years old in good health and CMV-seropositive. The sample consisted of PBMCs. The CDR3 protein is CASTHSGSSYEQYF. In nucleotides, the CDR3 is TGTGCCAGCACCCACTCCGGTAGCTCCTACGAGCAGTACTTC.